This TCR beta chain was sequenced for a study of blood T cell repertoires in COVID-19. The wider study: The United States, Italy and Spain provided the acute and convalescent COVID-19 samples. PBMCs, B-cell-depleted T cells, or T cells were the source of the cDNA or gDNA that made up the material.

As handled by the study authors: By means of reference gene primer amplification, nucleated cell counts were estimated. Profiling relied on immunoSEQ multiplex PCR, and the TCRdb table lists in-frame clones only, not all of them. V and J calls and clone size follow that table, whereas D and trimming were derived from the DNA. Of roughly 49,000 clones listed, approximately 84% are singletons. The CDR3 runs 15 residues. The V gene end was trimmed by 5 bases and the J gene end by 2 bases; junction bases not matched to a gene: 4. Germline-derived CDR1 and CDR2 are MRHNA and SNTAGT. V gene TRBV6-4 combines with J gene TRBJ2-5, with TRBD1 matching 11 bases. The TCR originated in a man aged 50 to 59 with active COVID-19. The sequenced sample was peripheral blood. The CDR3 reads CASSPGQGGQETQYF. In DNA, the CDR3 is TGTGCCAGCAGTCCGGGACAGGGGGGGCAAGAGACCCAGTACTTC.